This T cell receptor (beta chain) came from a study of early stage breast cancer tumors. Study-level points and caveats: Most shared enriched TCRB sequences were commonly generated ones. Tumors had roughly 2.5-fold higher T cell density and higher clonality than adjacent normal breast tissue.

Germline loops: CDR1 SGHTA, CDR2 FQGNSA. V was clipped by 5 bases and J by 2 bases; unmatched bases: 13. The length of the CDR3 is 17 residues. To note about this clone: Its antigen is currently unknown.

Each sample had two DNA replicates, 0.5 ug blood or around 1.5 ug tissue. Assay: immunoSEQ multiplex PCR; the TCRdb copy retains only in-frame clones and omits some. The sample yields 51,000 or so clones, approximately 80% seen once. The rearrangement joins TRBV7-2 to TRBJ2-7; 9 bases are shared with TRBD2. The TCR originated in a person in their fifties or sixties with breast cancer. The material sequenced was blood. CDR3 sequence (DNA): TGTGCCAGCAGCGTGTCCCCGGGACTAGCAGACCCCTACGAGCAGTACTTC. This codes for CASSVSPGLADPYEQYF.